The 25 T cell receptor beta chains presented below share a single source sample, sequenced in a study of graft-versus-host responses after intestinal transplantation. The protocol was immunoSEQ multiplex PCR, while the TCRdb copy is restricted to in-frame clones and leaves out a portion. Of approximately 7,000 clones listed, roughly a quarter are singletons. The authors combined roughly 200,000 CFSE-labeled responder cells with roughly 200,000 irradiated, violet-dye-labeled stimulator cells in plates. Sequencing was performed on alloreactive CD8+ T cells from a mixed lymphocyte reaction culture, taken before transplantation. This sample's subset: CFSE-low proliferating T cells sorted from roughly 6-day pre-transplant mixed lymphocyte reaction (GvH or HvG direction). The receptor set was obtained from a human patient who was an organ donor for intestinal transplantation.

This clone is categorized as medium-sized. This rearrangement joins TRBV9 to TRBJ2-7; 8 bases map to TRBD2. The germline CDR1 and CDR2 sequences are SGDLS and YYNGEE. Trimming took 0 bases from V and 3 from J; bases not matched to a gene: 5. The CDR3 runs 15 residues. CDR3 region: CASSVGNSGDYEQYF. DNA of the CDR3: TGTGCCAGCAGCGTAGGAAATAGCGGGGACTACGAGCAGTACTTC.

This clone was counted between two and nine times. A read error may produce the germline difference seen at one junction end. CDR3 residues: CASSQGESLRAFF. CDR3 bases: TGCGCCAGCAGCCAAGGAGAGTCCCTGCGGGCTTTCTTT. This chain links TRBV7-3 with TRBJ1-1; D uncertain. CDR1 is SGHTA and CDR2 is FQGTGA in the germline V gene. This CDR3 spans 13 amino acids. The entire variable domain, with the rest obtained from reference TRBV7-3 and TRBJ1-1, is as follows: GAGVSQTPSNKVTEKGKYVELRCDPISGHTALYWYRQSLGQGPEFLIYFQGTGAADDSGLPNDRFFAVRPEGSVSTLKIQRTERGDSAVYLCASSQGESLRAFFGQGTRLTVV.

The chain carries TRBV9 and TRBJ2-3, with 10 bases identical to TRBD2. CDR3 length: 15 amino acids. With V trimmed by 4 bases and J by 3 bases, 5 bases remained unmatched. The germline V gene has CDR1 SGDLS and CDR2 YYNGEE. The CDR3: CASSILAGVTDTQYF. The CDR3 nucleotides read TGTGCCAGCAGCATTCTAGCGGGAGTGACAGATACGCAGTATTTT.

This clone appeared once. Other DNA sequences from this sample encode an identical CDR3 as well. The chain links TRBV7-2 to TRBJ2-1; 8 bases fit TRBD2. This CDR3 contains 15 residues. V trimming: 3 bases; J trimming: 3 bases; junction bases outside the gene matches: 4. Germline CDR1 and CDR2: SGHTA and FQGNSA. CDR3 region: CASSLELADYNEQFF. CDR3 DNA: TGTGCCAGCAGCTTGGAACTAGCGGACTACAATGAGCAGTTCTTC.

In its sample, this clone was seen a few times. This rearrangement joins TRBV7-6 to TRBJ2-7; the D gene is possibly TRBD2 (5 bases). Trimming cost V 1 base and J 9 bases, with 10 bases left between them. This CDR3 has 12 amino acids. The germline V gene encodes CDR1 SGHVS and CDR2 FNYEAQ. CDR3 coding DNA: TGTGCCAGCAGCTTAGGGACTCCCGGGCAGTACTTC. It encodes CASSLGTPGQYF.

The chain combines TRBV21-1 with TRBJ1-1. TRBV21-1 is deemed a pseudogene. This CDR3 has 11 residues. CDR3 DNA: TGTGCCAGCAGCAAGAACACTGAAGCTTTCTTT. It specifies CASSKNTEAFF.

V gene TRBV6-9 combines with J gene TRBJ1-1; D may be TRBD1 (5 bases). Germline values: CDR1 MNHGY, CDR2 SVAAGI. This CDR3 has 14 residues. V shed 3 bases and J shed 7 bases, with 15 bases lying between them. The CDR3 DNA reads TGTGCCAGCAGTTACAGTTTCGGCAGGGATGAAGCTTTCTTT. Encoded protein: CASSYSFGRDEAFF.

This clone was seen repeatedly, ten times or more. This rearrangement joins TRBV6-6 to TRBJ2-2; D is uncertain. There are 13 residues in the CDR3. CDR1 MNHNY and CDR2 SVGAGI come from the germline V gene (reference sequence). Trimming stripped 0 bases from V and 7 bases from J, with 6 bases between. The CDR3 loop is CASSYSYLGELFF. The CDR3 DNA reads TGTGCCAGCAGTTACTCCTATCTCGGGGAGCTGTTTTTT.

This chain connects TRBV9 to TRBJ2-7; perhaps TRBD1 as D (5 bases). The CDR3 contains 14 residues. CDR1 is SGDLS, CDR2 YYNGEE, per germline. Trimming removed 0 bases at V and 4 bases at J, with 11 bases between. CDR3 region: CASSVAQGGYEQYF. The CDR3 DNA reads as TGTGCCAGCAGCGTAGCCCAGGGTGGGTACGAGCAGTACTTC.

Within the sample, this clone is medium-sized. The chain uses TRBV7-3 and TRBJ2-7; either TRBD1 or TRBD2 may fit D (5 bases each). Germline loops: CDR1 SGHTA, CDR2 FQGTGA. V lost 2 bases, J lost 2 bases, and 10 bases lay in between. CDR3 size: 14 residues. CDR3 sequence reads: CASSLAGTPYEQYF. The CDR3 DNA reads TGTGCCAGCAGCTTAGCAGGGACCCCCTACGAGCAGTACTTC. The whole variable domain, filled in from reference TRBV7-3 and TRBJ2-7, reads GAGVSQTPSNKVTEKGKYVELRCDPISGHTALYWYRQSLGQGPEFLIYFQGTGAADDSGLPNDRFFAVRPEGSVSTLKIQRTERGDSAVYLCASSLAGTPYEQYFGPGTRLTVT.

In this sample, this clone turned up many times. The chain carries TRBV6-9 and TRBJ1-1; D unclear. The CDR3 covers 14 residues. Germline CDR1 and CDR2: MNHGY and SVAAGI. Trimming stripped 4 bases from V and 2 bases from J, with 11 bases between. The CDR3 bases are TGTGCCAGCAGTTTGGCAGCCATTAACACTGAAGCTTTCTTT. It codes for CASSLAAINTEAFF.

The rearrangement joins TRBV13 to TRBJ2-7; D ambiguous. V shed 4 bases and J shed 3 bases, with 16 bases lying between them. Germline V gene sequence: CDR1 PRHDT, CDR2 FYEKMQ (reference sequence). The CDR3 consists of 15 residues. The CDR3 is CASSCPSLGIYEQYF. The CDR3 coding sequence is TGTGCCAGCAGCTGCCCTAGTTTGGGGATCTACGAGCAGTACTTC.

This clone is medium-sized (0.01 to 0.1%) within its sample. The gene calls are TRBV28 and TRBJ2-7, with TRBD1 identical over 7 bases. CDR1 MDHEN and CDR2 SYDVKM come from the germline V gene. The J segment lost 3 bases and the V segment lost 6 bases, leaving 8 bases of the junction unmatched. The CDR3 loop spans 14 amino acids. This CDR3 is CASRWTGLGYEQYF. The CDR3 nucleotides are TGTGCCAGCAGGTGGACAGGTTTAGGCTACGAGCAGTACTTC.

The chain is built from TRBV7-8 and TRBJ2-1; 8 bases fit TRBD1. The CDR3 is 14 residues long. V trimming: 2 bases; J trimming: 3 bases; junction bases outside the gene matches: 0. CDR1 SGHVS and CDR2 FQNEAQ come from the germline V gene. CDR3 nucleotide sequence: TGTGCCAGCAGCTTAACAGGGGGCTACAATGAGCAGTTCTTC. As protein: CASSLTGGYNEQFF.

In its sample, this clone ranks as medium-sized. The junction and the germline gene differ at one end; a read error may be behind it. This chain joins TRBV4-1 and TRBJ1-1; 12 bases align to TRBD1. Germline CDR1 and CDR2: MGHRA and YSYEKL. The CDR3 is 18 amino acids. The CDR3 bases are TGCGCCAGCACCCAAAGTGAGGGACAGGGGGCCTGGAACACTGAAGCTTTCTTT. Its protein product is CASTQSEGQGAWNTEAFF.

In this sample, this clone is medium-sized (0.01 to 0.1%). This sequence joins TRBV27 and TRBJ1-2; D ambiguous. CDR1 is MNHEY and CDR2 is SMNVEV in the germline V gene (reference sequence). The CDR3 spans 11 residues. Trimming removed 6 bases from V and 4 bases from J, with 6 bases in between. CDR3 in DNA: TGTGCCAGCAGCTCAGGCTATGGCTACACCTTC. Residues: CASSSGYGYTF.

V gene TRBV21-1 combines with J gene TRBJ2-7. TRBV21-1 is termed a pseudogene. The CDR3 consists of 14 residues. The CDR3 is CASSKGGAAYEQYF. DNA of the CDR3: TGTGCCAGCAGCAAAGGGGGGGCTGCCTACGAGCAGTACTTC.

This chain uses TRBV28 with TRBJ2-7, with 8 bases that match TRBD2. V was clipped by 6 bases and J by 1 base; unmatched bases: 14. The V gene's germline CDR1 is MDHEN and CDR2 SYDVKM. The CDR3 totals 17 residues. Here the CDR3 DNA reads TGTGCCAGCAGACGAGCCTTGAGACTAGCGACTTCCTACGAGCAGTACTTC. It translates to CASRRALRLATSYEQYF.

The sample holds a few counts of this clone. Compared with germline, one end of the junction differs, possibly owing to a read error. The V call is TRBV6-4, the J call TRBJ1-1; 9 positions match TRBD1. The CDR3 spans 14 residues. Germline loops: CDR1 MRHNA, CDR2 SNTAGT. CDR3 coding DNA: TGTGCCAGCAGTTACTCGACAGGGGGCACTGAAGCTTTCTTT. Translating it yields CASSYSTGGTEAFF.

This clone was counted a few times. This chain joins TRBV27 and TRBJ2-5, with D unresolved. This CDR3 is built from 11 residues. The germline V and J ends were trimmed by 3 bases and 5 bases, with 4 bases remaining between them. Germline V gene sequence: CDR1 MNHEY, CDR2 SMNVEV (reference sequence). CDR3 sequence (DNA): TGTGCCAGCAGTTTGGGGGAGACCCAGTACTTC. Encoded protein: CASSLGETQYF.

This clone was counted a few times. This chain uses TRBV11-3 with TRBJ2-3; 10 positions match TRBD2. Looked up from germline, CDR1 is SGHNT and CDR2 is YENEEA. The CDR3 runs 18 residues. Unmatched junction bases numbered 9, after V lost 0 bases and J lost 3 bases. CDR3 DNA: TGTGCCAGCAGCTTAGATAAACCCCTAGCGGGAGTGACAGATACGCAGTATTTT. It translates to CASSLDKPLAGVTDTQYF. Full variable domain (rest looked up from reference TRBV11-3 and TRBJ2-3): EAGVVQSPRYKIIEKKQPVAFWCNPISGHNTLYWYLQNLGQGPELLIRYENEEAVDDSQLPKDRFSAERLKGVDSTLKIQPAELGDSAVYLCASSLDKPLAGVTDTQYFGPGTRLTVL.

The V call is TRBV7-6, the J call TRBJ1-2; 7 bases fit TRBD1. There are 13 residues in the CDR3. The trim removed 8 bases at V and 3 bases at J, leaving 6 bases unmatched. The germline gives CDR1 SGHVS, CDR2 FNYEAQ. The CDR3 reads CASGGTEYYGYTF. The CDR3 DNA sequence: TGTGCCAGCGGTGGGACAGAATACTATGGCTACACCTTC.

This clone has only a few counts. The CDR3: CASSFPKFLGPRGPLQGWETQYF. CDR3 DNA: TGCGCCAGCAGCTTTCCCAAATTTTTAGGCCCAAGAGGGCCGTTACAGGGATGGGAGACCCAGTACTTC. The V and J genes are TRBV5-1 and TRBJ2-5, with a possible D match to TRBD1 (6 bases). V was pared by 2 bases and J by 5 bases, with 40 bases between. This CDR3 is built from 23 residues. Germline V CDR1 and CDR2: SGHRS, YFSETQ.

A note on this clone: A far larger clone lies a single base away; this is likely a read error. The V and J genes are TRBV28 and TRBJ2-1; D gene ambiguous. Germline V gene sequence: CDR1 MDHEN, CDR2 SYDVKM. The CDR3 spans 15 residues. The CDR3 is CASSYTGRLNNGQFF. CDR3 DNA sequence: TGTGCCAGCAGTTACACCGGACGTCTTAACAATGGGCAGTTCTTC.

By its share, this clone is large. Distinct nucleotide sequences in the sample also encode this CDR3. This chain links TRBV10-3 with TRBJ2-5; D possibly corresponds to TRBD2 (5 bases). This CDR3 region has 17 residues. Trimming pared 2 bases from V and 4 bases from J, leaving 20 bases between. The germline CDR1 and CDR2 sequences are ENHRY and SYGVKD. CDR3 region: CAISEREEGATSETQYF. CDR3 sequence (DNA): TGTGCCATCAGTGAGAGGGAAGAGGGAGCAACGTCAGAGACCCAGTACTTC.